The clone carrying this TCR beta chain was picked up a small number of times. What it binds is not known. Germline V gene lookup returns CDR1 DFQATT and CDR2 SNEGSKA (reference sequence). The CDR3 extends over 13 amino acids. V was cut by 6 bases and J by 2 bases, with 14 bases left in between. The sample comes from a study of T-cell reconstitution after alpha-beta-depleted transplantation in children. Preparation of the TCRbeta library involved a method that used unique molecular identifiers. Each CDR3 protein gets one entry after TCRdb re-called the PCR reads with MiXCR. The data hold under 750,000 distinct CDR3 sequences, with about 21% observed a single time. Study findings and constraints: Expanded clones from the graft, numbering several hundred, reportedly supplied alpha-beta T cells about two months after transplant. High day-60 TCRbeta diversity in some patients came from surviving recipient T cells and thymic progenitors. Fresh T-cell production supplied most of the T-cell counts and diversity seen one year after transplant.

The chain combines TRBV20-1 with TRBJ2-7, with D possibly matching TRBD1 (5 bases). The TCR sequence derives from a boy under two years old who had a stem cell transplant for acute myeloid leukemia, so the T cells may come from the graft donor. The sequencing used PBMCs, mostly from graft donor cells, collected 360 days after TCRalphabeta/CD19-depleted stem cell transplant. CDR3 DNA: TGCAGTGCCCAGGGCGCCCGAACCTACGAGCAGTACTTC. Protein sequence: CSAQGARTYEQYF.